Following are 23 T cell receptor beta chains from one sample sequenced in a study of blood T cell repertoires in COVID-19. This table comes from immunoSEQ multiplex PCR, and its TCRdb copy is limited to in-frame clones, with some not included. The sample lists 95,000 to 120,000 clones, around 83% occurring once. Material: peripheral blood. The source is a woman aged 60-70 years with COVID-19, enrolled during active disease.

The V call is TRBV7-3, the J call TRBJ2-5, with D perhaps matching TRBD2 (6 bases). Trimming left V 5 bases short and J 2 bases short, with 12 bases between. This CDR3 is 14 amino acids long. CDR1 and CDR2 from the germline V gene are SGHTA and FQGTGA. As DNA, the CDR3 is TGTGCCAGCAGCCCGTCCGGGGGACAAGAGACCCAGTACTTC. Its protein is CASSPSGGQETQYF. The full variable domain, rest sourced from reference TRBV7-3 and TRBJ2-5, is GAGVSQTPSNKVTEKGKYVELRCDPISGHTALYWYRQSLGQGPEFLIYFQGTGAADDSGLPNDRFFAVRPEGSVSTLKIQRTERGDSAVYLCASSPSGGQETQYFGPGTRLLVL.

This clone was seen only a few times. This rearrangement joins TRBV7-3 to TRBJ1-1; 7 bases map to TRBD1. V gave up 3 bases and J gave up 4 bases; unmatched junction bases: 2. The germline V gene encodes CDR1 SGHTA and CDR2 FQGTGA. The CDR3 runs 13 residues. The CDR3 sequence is CASSFTGVTEAFF. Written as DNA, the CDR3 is TGTGCCAGCAGCTTCACAGGGGTCACTGAAGCTTTCTTT.

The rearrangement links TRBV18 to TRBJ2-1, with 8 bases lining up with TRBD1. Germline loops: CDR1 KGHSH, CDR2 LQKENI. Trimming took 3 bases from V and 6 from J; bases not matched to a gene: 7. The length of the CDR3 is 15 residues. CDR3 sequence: CASSPRGQGGNEQFF. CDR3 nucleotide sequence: TGTGCCAGCTCACCCCGAGGACAGGGCGGCAATGAGCAGTTCTTC.

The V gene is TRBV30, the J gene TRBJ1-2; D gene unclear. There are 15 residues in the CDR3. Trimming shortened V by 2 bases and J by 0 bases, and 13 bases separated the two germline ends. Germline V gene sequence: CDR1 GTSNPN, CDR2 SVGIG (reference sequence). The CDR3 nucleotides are TGTGCCTGGAGTTCCCACAGAGTAGCTAACTATGGCTACACCTTC. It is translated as CAWSSHRVANYGYTF.

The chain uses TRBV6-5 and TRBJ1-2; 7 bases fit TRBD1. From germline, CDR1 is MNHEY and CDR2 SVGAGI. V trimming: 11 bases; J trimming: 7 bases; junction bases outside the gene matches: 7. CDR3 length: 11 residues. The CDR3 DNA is TGTGCCGGCCGGGACAGCCCTGGCTACACCTTC. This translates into CAGRDSPGYTF.

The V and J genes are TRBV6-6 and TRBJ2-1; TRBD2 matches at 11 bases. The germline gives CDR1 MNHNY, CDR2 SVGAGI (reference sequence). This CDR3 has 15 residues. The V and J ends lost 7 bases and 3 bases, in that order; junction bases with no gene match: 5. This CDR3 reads CASKDGLAGYNEQFF. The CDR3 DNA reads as TGTGCCAGCAAAGATGGACTAGCGGGCTACAATGAGCAGTTCTTC.

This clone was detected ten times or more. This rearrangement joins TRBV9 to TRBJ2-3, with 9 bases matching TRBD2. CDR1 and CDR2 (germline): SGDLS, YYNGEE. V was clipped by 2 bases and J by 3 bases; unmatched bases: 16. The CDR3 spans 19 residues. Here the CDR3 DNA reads TGTGCCAGCAGCGTGGGTATAGAGGGGTATGGACTAGCGACAGATACGCAGTATTTT. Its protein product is CASSVGIEGYGLATDTQYF.

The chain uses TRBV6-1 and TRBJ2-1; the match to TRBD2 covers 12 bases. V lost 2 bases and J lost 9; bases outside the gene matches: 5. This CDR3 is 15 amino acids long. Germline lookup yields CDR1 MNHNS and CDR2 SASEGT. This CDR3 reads CASSELAGGHTEQFF. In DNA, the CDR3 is TGTGCCAGCAGTGAACTAGCGGGGGGGCATACTGAGCAGTTCTTC.

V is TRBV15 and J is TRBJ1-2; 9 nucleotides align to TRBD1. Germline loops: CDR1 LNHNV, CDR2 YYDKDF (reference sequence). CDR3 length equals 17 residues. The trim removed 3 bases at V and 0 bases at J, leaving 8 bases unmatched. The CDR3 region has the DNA TGTGCCACCAGCAGTGGGACAGGGTGGGACGCTAACTATGGCTACACCTTC. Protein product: CATSSGTGWDANYGYTF.

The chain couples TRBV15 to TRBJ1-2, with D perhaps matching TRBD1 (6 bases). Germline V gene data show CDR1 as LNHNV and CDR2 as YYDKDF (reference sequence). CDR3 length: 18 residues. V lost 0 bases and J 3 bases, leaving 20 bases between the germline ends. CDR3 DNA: TGTGCCACCAGCAGAGATCAAGGCGGACGGGACACTTACTATGGCTACACCTTC. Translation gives CATSRDQGGRDTYYGYTF.

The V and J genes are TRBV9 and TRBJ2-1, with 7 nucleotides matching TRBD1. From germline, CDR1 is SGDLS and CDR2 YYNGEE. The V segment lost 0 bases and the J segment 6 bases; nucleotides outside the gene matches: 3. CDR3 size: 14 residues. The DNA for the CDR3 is TGTGCCAGCAGCGTAGGGTCAGGGGGCAATGAGCAGTTCTTC. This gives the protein CASSVGSGGNEQFF. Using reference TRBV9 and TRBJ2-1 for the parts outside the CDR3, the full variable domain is DSGVTQTPKHLITATGQRVTLRCSPRSGDLSVYWYQQSLDQGLQFLIQYYNGEERAKGNILERFSAQQFPDLHSELNLSSLELGDSALYFCASSVGSGGNEQFFGPGTRLTVL.

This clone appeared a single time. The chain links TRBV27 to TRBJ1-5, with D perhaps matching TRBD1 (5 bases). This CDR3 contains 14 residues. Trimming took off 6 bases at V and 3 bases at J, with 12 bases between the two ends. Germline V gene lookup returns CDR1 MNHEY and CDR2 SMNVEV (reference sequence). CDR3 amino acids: CASRRGTANQPQHF. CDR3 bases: TGTGCCAGCAGGCGGGGGACCGCCAATCAGCCCCAGCATTTT.

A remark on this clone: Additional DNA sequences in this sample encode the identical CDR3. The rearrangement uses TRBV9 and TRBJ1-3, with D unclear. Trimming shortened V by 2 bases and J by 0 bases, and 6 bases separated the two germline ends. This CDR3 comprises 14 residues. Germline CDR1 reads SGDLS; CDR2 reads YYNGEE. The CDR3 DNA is TGTGCCAGCAGCGTGGGCAGCTCTGGAAACACCATATATTTT. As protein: CASSVGSSGNTIYF. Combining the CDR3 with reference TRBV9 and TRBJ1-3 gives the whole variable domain DSGVTQTPKHLITATGQRVTLRCSPRSGDLSVYWYQQSLDQGLQFLIQYYNGEERAKGNILERFSAQQFPDLHSELNLSSLELGDSALYFCASSVGSSGNTIYFGEGSWLTVV.

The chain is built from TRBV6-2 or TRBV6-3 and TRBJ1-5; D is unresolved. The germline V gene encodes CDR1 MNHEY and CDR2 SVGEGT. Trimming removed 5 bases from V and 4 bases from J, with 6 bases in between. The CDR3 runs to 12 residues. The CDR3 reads CASSNSNQPQHF. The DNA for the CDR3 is TGTGCCAGCAGTAACAGTAATCAGCCCCAGCATTTT.

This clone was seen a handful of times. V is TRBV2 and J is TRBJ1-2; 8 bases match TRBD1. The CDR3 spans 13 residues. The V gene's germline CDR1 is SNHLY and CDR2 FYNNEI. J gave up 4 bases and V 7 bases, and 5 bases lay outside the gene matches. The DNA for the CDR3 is TGTGCCAGCAACCAGGGGGCAGGCTATGGCTACACCTTC. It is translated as CASNQGAGYGYTF.

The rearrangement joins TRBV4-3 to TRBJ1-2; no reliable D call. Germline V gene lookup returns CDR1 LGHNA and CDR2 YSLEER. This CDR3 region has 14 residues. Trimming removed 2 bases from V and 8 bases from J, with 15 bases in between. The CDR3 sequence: CASSQLDGPRGYTF. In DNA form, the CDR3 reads TGCGCCAGCAGCCAACTAGACGGCCCGCGGGGCTACACCTTC.

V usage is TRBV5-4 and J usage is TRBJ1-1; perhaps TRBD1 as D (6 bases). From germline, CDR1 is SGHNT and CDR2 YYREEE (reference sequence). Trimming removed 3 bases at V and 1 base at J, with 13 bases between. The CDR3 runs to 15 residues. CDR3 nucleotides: TGTGCCAGCAGCTACAGGACAGATGAGAACACTGAAGCTTTCTTT. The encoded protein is CASSYRTDENTEAFF.

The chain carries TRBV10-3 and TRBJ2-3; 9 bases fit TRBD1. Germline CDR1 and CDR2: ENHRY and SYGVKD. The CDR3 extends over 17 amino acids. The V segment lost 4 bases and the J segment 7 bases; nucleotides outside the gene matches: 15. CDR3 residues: CAISVKVGQGILHTQYF. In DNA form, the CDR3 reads TGTGCCATCAGTGTAAAGGTGGGACAGGGCATCCTCCATACGCAGTATTTT.

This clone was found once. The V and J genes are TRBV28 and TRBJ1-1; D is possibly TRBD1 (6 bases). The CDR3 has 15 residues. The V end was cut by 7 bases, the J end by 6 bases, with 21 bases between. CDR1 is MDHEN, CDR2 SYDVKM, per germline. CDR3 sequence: CASTLPGGGYAEAFF. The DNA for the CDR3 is TGTGCCAGCACCCTTCCGGGGGGCGGGTACGCTGAAGCTTTCTTT.

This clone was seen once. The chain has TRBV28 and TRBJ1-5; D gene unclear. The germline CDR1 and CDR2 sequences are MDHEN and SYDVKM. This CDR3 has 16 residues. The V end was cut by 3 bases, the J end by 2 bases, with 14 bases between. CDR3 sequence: CASSFGLGRGNQPQHF. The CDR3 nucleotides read TGTGCCAGCAGTTTCGGGTTGGGTAGAGGCAATCAGCCCCAGCATTTT.

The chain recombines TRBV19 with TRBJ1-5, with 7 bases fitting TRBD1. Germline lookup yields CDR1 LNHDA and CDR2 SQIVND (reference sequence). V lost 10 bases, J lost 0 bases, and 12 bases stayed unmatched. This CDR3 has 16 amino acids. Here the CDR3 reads CATSLTTGDSNQPQHF. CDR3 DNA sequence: TGTGCCACCTCACTAACCACAGGGGATAGCAATCAGCCCCAGCATTTT.

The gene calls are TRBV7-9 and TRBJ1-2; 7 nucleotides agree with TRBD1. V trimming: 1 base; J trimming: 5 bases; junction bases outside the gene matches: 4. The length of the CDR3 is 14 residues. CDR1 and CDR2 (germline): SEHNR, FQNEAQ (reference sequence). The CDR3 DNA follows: TGTGCCAGCAGCTTAGGGGGACAGTCTTATGGCTACACCTTC. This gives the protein CASSLGGQSYGYTF.

CDR3 sequence (DNA): TGTGCCAGCAAGACCGGGACAACTAATCAGCCCCAGCATTTT. Residues: CASKTGTTNQPQHF. The chain is built from TRBV27 and TRBJ1-5; weak D call: TRBD1 (6 bases). Germline assignment: CDR1 MNHEY and CDR2 SMNVEV (reference sequence). V shed 7 bases and J shed 4 bases, with 14 bases lying between them. The CDR3 is 14 amino acids.